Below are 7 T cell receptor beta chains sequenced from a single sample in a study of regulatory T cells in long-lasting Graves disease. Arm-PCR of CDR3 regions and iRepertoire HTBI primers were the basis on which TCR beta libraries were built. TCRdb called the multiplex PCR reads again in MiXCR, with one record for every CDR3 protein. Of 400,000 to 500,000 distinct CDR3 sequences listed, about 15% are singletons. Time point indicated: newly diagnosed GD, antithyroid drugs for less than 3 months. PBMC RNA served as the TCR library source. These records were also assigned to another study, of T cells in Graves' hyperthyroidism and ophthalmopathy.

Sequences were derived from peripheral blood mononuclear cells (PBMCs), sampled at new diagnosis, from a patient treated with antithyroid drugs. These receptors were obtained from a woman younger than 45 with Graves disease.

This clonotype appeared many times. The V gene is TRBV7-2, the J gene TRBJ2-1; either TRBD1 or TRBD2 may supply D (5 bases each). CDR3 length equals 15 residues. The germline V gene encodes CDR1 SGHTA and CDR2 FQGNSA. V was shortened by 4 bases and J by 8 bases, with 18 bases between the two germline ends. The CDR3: CASSSYSAGRDEQFF. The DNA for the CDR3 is TGTGCCAGCAGCTCTTACAGTGCGGGCAGGGATGAGCAGTTCTTC.

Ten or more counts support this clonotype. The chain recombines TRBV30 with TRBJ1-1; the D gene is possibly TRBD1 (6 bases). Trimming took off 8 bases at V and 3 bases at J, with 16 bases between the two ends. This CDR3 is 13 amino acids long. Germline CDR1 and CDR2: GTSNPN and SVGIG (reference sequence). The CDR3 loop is CAGKTGRDTEAFF. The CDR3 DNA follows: TGTGCCGGAAAAACAGGGAGGGACACTGAAGCTTTCTTT.

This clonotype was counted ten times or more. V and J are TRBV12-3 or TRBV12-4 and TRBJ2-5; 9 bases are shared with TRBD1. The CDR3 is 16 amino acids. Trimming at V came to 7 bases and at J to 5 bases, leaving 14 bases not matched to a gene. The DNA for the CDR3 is TGTGCCAGCACCAAGGGATCCGGGACAGGGAGGGAGACCCAGTACTTC. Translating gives CASTKGSGTGRETQYF.

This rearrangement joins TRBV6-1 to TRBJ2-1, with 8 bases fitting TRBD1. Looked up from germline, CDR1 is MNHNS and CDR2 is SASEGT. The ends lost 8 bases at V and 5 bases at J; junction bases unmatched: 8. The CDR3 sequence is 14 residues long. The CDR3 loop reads CASWQGATHNEQFF. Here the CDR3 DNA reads TGTGCCAGCTGGCAGGGGGCCACCCACAATGAGCAGTTCTTC.

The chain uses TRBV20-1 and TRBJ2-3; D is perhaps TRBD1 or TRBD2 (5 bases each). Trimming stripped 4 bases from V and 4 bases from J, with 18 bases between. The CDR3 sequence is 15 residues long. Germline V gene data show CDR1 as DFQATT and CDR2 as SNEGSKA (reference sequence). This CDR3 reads CSATELGTPSDTQYF. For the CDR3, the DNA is TGCAGTGCTACAGAACTCGGGACCCCCTCAGATACGCAGTATTTT.

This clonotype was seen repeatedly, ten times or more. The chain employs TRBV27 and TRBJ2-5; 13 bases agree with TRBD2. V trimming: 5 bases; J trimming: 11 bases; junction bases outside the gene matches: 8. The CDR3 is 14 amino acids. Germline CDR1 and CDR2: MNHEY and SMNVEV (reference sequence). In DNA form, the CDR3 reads TGTGCCAGCAGTCTTGGACTAGCGGGAGCTACACAGTACTTC. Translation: CASSLGLAGATQYF.

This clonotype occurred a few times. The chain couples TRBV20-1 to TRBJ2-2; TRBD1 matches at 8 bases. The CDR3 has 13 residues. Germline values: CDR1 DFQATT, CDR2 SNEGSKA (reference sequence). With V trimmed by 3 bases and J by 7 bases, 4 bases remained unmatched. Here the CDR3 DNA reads TGCAGTGCTAGCCAGGGGGCTGTCGGGGAGCTGTTTTTT. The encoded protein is CSASQGAVGELFF.